The 20 T cell receptor beta chains below were found in one sample sequenced in a study of Ad26.COV2.S vaccination and SARS-CoV-2 variants. TCRdb's copy holds only in-frame clones and misses some; the assay was immunoSEQ multiplex PCR. Here the sample spans around 450,000 clones, around 90% being singletons. Specified treatment: around 19 received Ad26.COV2.S at low or high dose, single or two shots; several received placebo; per-sample allocation not given. Day 63 following the first vaccine or placebo injection was when the samples were taken. The input for sequencing was peripheral blood, taken in a trial of Ad26.COV2.S vaccine versus placebo. These receptors were taken from a person aged 18 to 59 who received the Ad26.COV2.S COVID-19 vaccine or a placebo.

V is TRBV28 and J is TRBJ2-3; TRBD2 matches at 11 bases. CDR1 MDHEN and CDR2 SYDVKM come from the germline V gene. The CDR3 is 16 amino acids. The trim removed 5 bases at V and 2 bases at J, leaving 6 bases unmatched. In DNA, the CDR3 is TGTGCCAGCAGTCAAGCGGGACTAGCGGACACAGATACGCAGTATTTT. As protein: CASSQAGLADTDTQYF.

The V and J genes are TRBV11-2 and TRBJ2-3; D tentatively fits TRBD1 or TRBD2 (5 bases each). The CDR3 consists of 15 residues. Germline V lookup: CDR1 SGHAT, CDR2 FQNNGV. V lost 5 bases and J 0 bases, leaving 12 bases between the germline ends. Here the CDR3 reads CASSLFGASTDTQYF. As DNA, the CDR3 is TGTGCCAGCAGCCTGTTCGGGGCTAGCACAGATACGCAGTATTTT.

This CDR3 reads CASSRSTDGVGKLFF. CDR3 DNA: TGTGCCAGCTCACGGTCGACCGATGGAGTCGGAAAACTGTTTTTT. The chain combines TRBV18 with TRBJ1-4; D not resolved. Trimming stripped 4 bases from V and 10 bases from J, with 19 bases between. This CDR3 is 15 amino acids long. Germline V gene lookup returns CDR1 KGHSH and CDR2 LQKENI.

The rearrangement uses TRBV5-1 and TRBJ2-1, with TRBD2 matching 7 bases. CDR3 length: 15 residues. CDR1 is SGHRS, CDR2 YFSETQ, per germline. The V segment lost 4 bases and the J segment 0 bases; nucleotides outside the gene matches: 4. In DNA, the CDR3 is TGCGCCAGCAGCGGTGGCGGGGGCTCCTACAATGAGCAGTTCTTC. It is translated as CASSGGGGSYNEQFF.

The rearrangement joins TRBV29-1 to TRBJ2-3, with D tentatively TRBD1 (5 bases). V shed 3 bases and J shed 6 bases, with 16 bases lying between them. The CDR3 consists of 14 residues. Germline loops: CDR1 SQVTM, CDR2 ANQGSEA. The CDR3 nucleotides read TGCAGCGTTGAGGGGCGCTCGCCTCTGGATACGCAGTATTTT. This sequence encodes CSVEGRSPLDTQYF.

This rearrangement joins TRBV27 to TRBJ2-7; TRBD2 matches 13 bases. This CDR3 is built from 16 residues. CDR1 is MNHEY, CDR2 SMNVEV, per germline (reference sequence). Trimming took 6 bases from V and 3 from J; bases not matched to a gene: 8. The CDR3 DNA is TGTGCCAGCAGCCCTACTAGCGGGAGGGTAGGCTACGAGCAGTACTTC. It yields the protein CASSPTSGRVGYEQYF.

The V and J genes are TRBV5-4 and TRBJ2-2, with D hard to call. Germline CDR1 reads SGHNT; CDR2 reads YYREEE (reference sequence). The CDR3 loop spans 14 amino acids. V dropped 0 bases and J dropped 6 bases, with 9 bases sitting between them. The DNA for the CDR3 is TGTGCCAGCAGCTTGGACGGGCGGCCCGGGGAGCTGTTTTTT. Translating it yields CASSLDGRPGELFF.

V is TRBV10-3 and J is TRBJ2-4; D gene unclear. Trimming removed 0 bases from V and 7 bases from J, with 22 bases in between. Germline V gene lookup returns CDR1 ENHRY and CDR2 SYGVKD. The CDR3 is made up of 18 amino acids. CDR3 in DNA: TGTGCCATCAGTGAGTCCCGGCCCATCGTAGGGTTGGGGAACATTCAGTACTTC. Translation gives CAISESRPIVGLGNIQYF.

CDR3 DNA: TGTGCCAGCAGACGGGACCAAGAGACCCAGTACTTC. Protein product: CASRRDQETQYF. The chain links TRBV5-4 to TRBJ2-5; D call uncertain. CDR1 and CDR2 (germline): SGHNT, YYREEE (reference sequence). With 5 bases removed from V and 0 bases from J, the gap between germline ends came to 5 bases. This CDR3 has 12 residues.

This sequence joins TRBV4-3 and TRBJ2-1; possibly TRBD2 for D (6 bases). The CDR3 length is 15 residues. Trimming stripped 1 base from V and 7 bases from J, with 14 bases between. Looked up from germline, CDR1 is LGHNA and CDR2 is YSLEER. CDR3 sequence (DNA): TGCGCCAGCAGCCAAGTGTTTGCGGGGAAAAATGAGCAGTTCTTC. Encoded protein: CASSQVFAGKNEQFF.

V and J are TRBV5-8 and TRBJ2-2; the match to TRBD1 covers 10 bases. The CDR3 totals 18 residues. V gave up 4 bases and J gave up 4 bases; unmatched junction bases: 13. Per germline, CDR1 SGHTS and CDR2 YDEGEE. The CDR3 bases are TGTGCCAGCAGCCATTACCGTTCCGGGACAGGGGTCACCGGGGAGCTGTTTTTT. It encodes CASSHYRSGTGVTGELFF.

The gene calls are TRBV7-6 and TRBJ2-1; the match to TRBD2 covers 15 bases. This CDR3 has 18 amino acids. Germline loops: CDR1 SGHVS, CDR2 FNYEAQ. Trimming at V came to 5 bases and at J to 5 bases, leaving 10 bases not matched to a gene. The CDR3 coding sequence is TGTGCCAGCAGCCCAAGGACTAGCGGGAGGGCCGGGGACAATGAGCAGTTCTTC. The encoded protein is CASSPRTSGRAGDNEQFF.

This chain uses TRBV19 with TRBJ1-5, with TRBD1 matching over 7 bases. J gave up 4 bases and V 3 bases, and 3 bases lay outside the gene matches. Germline CDR1 LNHDA, CDR2 SQIVND (reference sequence). The CDR3 is made up of 14 amino acids. The CDR3 bases are TGTGCCAGTAGTATCAGGGGGAAAAATCAGCCCCAGCATTTT. This gives the protein CASSIRGKNQPQHF.

The CDR3 DNA sequence: TGTGCCAGCAGCCTCCTACAGGGAACGTATAAAGGCTACACCTTC. It codes for CASSLLQGTYKGYTF. This sequence joins TRBV7-2 and TRBJ1-2, with D possibly being TRBD1 (6 bases). The CDR3 extends over 15 amino acids. V lost 5 bases and J lost 8, with 21 bases in between. Germline CDR1 reads SGHTA; CDR2 reads FQGNSA.

This chain joins TRBV6-5 and TRBJ2-1; 9 bases line up with TRBD1. V shed 0 bases and J 14 bases; nucleotides not matched to a gene: 11. The CDR3 has 15 amino acids. Germline assignment: CDR1 MNHEY and CDR2 SVGAGI. The CDR3 here is CASSYSRQGVLGEFF. The CDR3 nucleotides read TGTGCCAGCAGTTACTCGAGACAGGGGGTCCTTGGTGAGTTCTTC.

This chain links TRBV20-1 with TRBJ2-1; 8 bases fit TRBD2. The CDR3 runs to 17 residues. V trimming: 3 bases; J trimming: 1 base; junction bases outside the gene matches: 11. The germline V gene encodes CDR1 DFQATT and CDR2 SNEGSKA (reference sequence). Written as DNA, the CDR3 is TGCAGTGCTAGTTTACTTCTCGGGACTAGGTCCTACAATGAGCAGTTCTTC. Translation gives CSASLLLGTRSYNEQFF.

J is TRBJ2-1 and V is TRBV11-3; TRBD1 is a possible D gene (8 bases). The CDR3 has 15 amino acids. Germline V gives CDR1 SGHNT, CDR2 YENEEA. Trimming removed 4 bases from V and 3 bases from J, with 13 bases in between. The CDR3 sequence is CASSWGGQDYNEQFF. In nucleotides, the CDR3 is TGTGCCAGCAGCTGGGGGGGACAGGACTACAATGAGCAGTTCTTC.

The chain couples TRBV2 to TRBJ2-2; 10 bases align to TRBD1. The CDR3 sequence is 13 residues long. The V gene end was trimmed by 9 bases and the J gene end by 6 bases; junction bases not matched to a gene: 4. Germline lookup yields CDR1 SNHLY and CDR2 FYNNEI. Here the CDR3 reads CARAGQGSGELFF. The CDR3 DNA is TGTGCCAGGGCGGGACAGGGGTCCGGGGAGCTGTTTTTT.

The chain uses TRBV13 and TRBJ1-4, with D maybe TRBD1 (5 bases). CDR1 is PRHDT, CDR2 FYEKMQ, per germline (reference sequence). The germline V and J ends were trimmed by 5 bases and 7 bases, with 20 bases remaining between them. The CDR3 consists of 16 residues. The CDR3 sequence is CASSQALRGGREKLFF. Written as DNA, the CDR3 is TGTGCCAGCAGCCAGGCTCTCCGGGGCGGGCGTGAAAAACTGTTTTTT.

The gene calls are TRBV7-8 and TRBJ1-3, with D maybe TRBD1 (5 bases). Germline values: CDR1 SGHVS, CDR2 FQNEAQ. The length of the CDR3 is 15 residues. The V end lost 1 base, the J end lost 0 bases, and 7 bases lay between the germline ends. CDR3 in DNA: TGTGCCAGCAGCTTAGAAGGGGACTCTGGAAACACCATATATTTT. Translated, it gives CASSLEGDSGNTIYF.